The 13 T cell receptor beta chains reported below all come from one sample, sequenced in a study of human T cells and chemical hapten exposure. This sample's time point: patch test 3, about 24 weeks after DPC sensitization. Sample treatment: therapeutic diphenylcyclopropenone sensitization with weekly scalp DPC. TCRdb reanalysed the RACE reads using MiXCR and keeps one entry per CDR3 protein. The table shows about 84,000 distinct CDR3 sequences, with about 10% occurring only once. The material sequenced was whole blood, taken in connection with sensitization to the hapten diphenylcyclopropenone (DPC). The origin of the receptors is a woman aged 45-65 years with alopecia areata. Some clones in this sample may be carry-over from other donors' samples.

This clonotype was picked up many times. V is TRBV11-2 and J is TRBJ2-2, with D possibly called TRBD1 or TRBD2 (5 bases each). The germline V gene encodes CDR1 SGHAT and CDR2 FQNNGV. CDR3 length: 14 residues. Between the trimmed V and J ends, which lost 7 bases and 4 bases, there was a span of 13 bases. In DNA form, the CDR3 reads TGTGCCAGCAACAAGCCAGGGAGCACCGGGGAGCTGTTTTTT. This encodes CASNKPGSTGELFF.

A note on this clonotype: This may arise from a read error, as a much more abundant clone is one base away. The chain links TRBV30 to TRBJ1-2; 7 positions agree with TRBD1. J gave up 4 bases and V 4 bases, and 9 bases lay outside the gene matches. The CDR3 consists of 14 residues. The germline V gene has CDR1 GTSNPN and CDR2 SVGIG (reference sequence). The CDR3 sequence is CAWKLWTGFYGYTF. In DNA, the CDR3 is TGTGCCTGGAAACTCTGGACAGGCTTCTATGGCTACACCTTC.

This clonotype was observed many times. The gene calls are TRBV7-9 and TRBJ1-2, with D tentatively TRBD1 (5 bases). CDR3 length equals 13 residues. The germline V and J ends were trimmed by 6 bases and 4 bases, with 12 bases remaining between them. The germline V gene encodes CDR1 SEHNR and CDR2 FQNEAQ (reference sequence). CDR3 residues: CASSSPQAYGYTF. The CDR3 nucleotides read TGTGCCAGCAGTTCACCACAGGCCTATGGCTACACCTTC.

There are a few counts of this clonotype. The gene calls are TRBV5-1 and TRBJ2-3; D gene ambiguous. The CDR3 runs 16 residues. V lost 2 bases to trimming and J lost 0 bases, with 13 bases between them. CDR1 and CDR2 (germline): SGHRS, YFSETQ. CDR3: CASSFLAETSTDTQYF. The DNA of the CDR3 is TGCGCCAGCAGCTTCCTCGCGGAAACTAGCACAGATACGCAGTATTTT.

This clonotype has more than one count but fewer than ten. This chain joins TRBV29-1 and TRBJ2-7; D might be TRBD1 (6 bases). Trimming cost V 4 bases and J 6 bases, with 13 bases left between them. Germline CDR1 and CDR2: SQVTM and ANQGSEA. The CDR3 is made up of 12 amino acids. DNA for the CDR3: TGCAGCGTTGGACAGGTTCCGGGCGAGCAGTACTTC. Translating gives CSVGQVPGEQYF.

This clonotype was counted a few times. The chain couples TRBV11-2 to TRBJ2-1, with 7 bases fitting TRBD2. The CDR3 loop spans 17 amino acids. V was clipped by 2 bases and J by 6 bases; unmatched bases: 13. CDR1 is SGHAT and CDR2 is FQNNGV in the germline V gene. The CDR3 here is CASSLWVWAGEGNEQFF. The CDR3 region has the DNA TGTGCCAGCAGCTTATGGGTCTGGGCGGGAGAGGGCAATGAGCAGTTCTTC.

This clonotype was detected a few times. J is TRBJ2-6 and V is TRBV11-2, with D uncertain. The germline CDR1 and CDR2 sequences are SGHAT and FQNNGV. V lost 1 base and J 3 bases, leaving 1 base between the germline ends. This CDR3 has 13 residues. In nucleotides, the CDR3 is TGTGCCAGCAGCTTAGTTGGGGCCAACGTCCTGACTTTC. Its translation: CASSLVGANVLTF.

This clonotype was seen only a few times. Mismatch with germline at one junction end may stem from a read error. As DNA, the CDR3 is TGTGCTAGCAGCGTCGGGACAGGGAAAGCCAACGTCCTGACTTTC. Amino acid sequence: CASSVGTGKANVLTF. The chain joins TRBV7-7 to TRBJ2-6, with 9 bases fitting TRBD1. Germline V gives CDR1 SSHAT, CDR2 FNYEAQ (reference sequence). This CDR3 comprises 15 residues.

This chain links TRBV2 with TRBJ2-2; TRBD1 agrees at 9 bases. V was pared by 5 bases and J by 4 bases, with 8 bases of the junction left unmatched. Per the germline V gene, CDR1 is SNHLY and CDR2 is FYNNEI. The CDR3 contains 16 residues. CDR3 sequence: CASSSPGQGSTGELFF. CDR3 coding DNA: TGTGCCAGCAGTTCTCCGGGACAGGGTAGCACCGGGGAGCTGTTTTTT.

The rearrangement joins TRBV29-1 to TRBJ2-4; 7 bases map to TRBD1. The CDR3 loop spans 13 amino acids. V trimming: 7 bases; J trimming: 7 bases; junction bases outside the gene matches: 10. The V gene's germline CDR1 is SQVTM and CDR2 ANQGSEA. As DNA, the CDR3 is TGCAGCGCTATGGGACAGCAGAGGAACATTCAGTACTTC. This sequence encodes CSAMGQQRNIQYF.

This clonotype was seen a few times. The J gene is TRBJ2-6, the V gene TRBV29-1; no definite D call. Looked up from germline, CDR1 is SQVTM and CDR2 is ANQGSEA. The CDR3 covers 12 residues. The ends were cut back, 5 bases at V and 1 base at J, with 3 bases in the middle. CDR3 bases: TGCAGCGTTAGGTCTGGGGCCAACGTCCTGACTTTC. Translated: CSVRSGANVLTF.

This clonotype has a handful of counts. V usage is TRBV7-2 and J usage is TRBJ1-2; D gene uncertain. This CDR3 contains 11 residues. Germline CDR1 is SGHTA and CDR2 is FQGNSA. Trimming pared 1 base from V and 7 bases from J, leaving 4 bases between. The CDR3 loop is CASSLVGGYTF. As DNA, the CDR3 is TGTGCCAGCAGCTTAGTTGGTGGCTACACCTTC.

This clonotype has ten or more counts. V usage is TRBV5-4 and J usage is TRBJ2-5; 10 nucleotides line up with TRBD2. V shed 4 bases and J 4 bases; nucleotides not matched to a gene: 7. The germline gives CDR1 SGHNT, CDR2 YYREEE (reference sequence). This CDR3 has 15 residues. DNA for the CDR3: TGTGCCAGCAGCGCTCTACTAGCGGGAAGAGAGACCCAGTACTTC. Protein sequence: CASSALLAGRETQYF.